A selection of T cell receptor beta chains follows, all from one sample in a study of response to subunit inactivated influenza vaccine. TCRdb processed the RT-PCR reads anew with MiXCR; each CDR3 protein has one entry. The table records about 530,000 distinct CDR3 sequences, about an eighth of them present only once. The source material was PBMCs from blood, sampled 40 to 50 days after vaccination. The receptors stem from a man aged 50-60 years who received an inactivated influenza vaccine. Each CDR3 is given with its conserved first and last residue. Each record gives: D gene, J gene, V gene, clone size, CDR3 protein, CDR3 DNA. D genes are given only for firm matches. Clone size is not always given. Where it is, it says once, few, many or a class for expanded clones.

d_gene: .; j_gene: TRBJ2-5; v_gene: TRBV7-9; abundance: few; CDR3aa: CASSPGQAGGAQYF; CDR3nt: TGTGCCAGCAGCCCGGGACAGGCCGGGGGGGCCCAGTACTTC
d_gene: TRBD1; j_gene: TRBJ2-1; v_gene: TRBV5-1; abundance: many; CDR3aa: CASSLARQGGSYNEQFF; CDR3nt: TGCGCCAGCAGCTTGGCTCGACAGGGGGGATCCTACAATGAGCAGTTCTTC
d_gene: TRBD2; j_gene: TRBJ2-5; v_gene: TRBV27; abundance: few; CDR3aa: CASSSYSGSRQETQYF; CDR3nt: TGTGCCAGCAGTTCATATAGCGGGAGTCGACAAGAGACCCAGTACTTC
d_gene: .; j_gene: TRBJ1-1; v_gene: TRBV25-1; abundance: .; CDR3aa: CASSERRNTEAFF; CDR3nt: TGTGCCAGCAGTGAACGCAGGAACACTGAAGCTTTCTTT
d_gene: .; j_gene: TRBJ2-2; v_gene: TRBV5-1; abundance: .; CDR3aa: CASSLGQGLETGELFF; CDR3nt: TGCGCCAGCAGCCTAGGCCAGGGTTTGGAGACCGGGGAGCTGTTTTTT
d_gene: .; j_gene: TRBJ2-2; v_gene: TRBV6-2/TRBV6-3; abundance: .; CDR3aa: CASSYVRTTGELFF; CDR3nt: TGTGCCAGCAGTTATGTTCGGACGACCGGGGAGCTGTTTTTT
d_gene: .; j_gene: TRBJ2-1; v_gene: TRBV12-3/TRBV12-4; abundance: .; CDR3aa: CASSLSVGGGRDNEQFF; CDR3nt: TGTGCCAGCAGCCTCTCAGTAGGGGGGGGCCGTGACAATGAGCAGTTCTTC
d_gene: .; j_gene: TRBJ2-2; v_gene: TRBV10-3; abundance: many; CDR3aa: CAISVTRDGELFF; CDR3nt: TGTGCCATCAGTGTCACGCGGGACGGGGAGCTGTTTTTT
d_gene: TRBD1; j_gene: TRBJ2-1; v_gene: TRBV7-8; abundance: .; CDR3aa: CAWGTGVYNEQFF; CDR3nt: TGTGCCTGGGGGACAGGGGTATACAATGAGCAGTTCTTC
d_gene: .; j_gene: TRBJ2-7; v_gene: TRBV4-2; abundance: many; CDR3aa: CASSQELTGFYYEQYF; CDR3nt: TGTGCCAGCAGCCAGGAACTTACAGGTTTTTACTACGAGCAGTACTTC
d_gene: .; j_gene: TRBJ1-1; v_gene: TRBV29-1; abundance: .; CDR3aa: CSASGRMNTEAFF; CDR3nt: TGCAGCGCCTCGGGGAGGATGAACACTGAAGCTTTCTTT
d_gene: TRBD1; j_gene: TRBJ2-5; v_gene: TRBV5-8; abundance: many; CDR3aa: CASSLTRDRGTETQYF; CDR3nt: TGTGCCAGCAGCTTAACTCGGGACAGGGGAACCGAGACCCAGTACTTC
d_gene: .; j_gene: TRBJ2-1; v_gene: TRBV9; abundance: few; CDR3aa: CASSVGGTNEQFF; CDR3nt: TGTGCCAGCAGCGTAGGTGGGACTAATGAGCAGTTCTTC
d_gene: TRBD2; j_gene: TRBJ2-2; v_gene: TRBV12-3/TRBV12-4; abundance: many; CDR3aa: CASRTGTSGGASGELFF; CDR3nt: TGTGCCAGCAGAACCGGGACTAGCGGGGGGGCATCCGGGGAGCTGTTTTTT
d_gene: .; j_gene: TRBJ1-2; v_gene: TRBV2; abundance: .; CDR3aa: CASSELNPGFFPSYTF; CDR3nt: TGTGCCAGCAGTGAGTTAAACCCGGGATTCTTCCCCTCATACACCTTC
d_gene: .; j_gene: TRBJ2-1; v_gene: TRBV12-3/TRBV12-4; abundance: many; CDR3aa: CASSSGPLFYNEQFF; CDR3nt: TGTGCCAGCAGTTCGGGACCACTTTTTTACAATGAGCAGTTCTTC
d_gene: .; j_gene: TRBJ2-3; v_gene: TRBV12-3/TRBV12-4; abundance: few; CDR3aa: CASSFTSFPDTQYF; CDR3nt: TGTGCCAGCAGTTTCACTAGCTTTCCAGATACGCAGTATTTT
d_gene: TRBD2; j_gene: TRBJ2-1; v_gene: TRBV20-1; abundance: few; CDR3aa: CSARDLISGSYNEQFF; CDR3nt: TGCAGTGCTAGAGATCTCATAAGCGGGAGTTACAATGAGCAGTTCTTC
d_gene: TRBD2; j_gene: TRBJ2-7; v_gene: TRBV12-3/TRBV12-4; abundance: few; CDR3aa: CASSPLAGGHEQYF; CDR3nt: TGTGCCAGCAGCCCACTAGCGGGAGGGCACGAGCAGTACTTC
d_gene: .; j_gene: TRBJ1-2; v_gene: TRBV20-1; abundance: few; CDR3aa: CSAAGDRDGYTF; CDR3nt: TGCAGTGCTGCCGGGGACCGGGACGGCTACACCTTC
d_gene: .; j_gene: TRBJ2-7; v_gene: TRBV5-1; abundance: few; CDR3aa: CASSRSSGDEQYF; CDR3nt: TGCGCCAGCAGTCGGTCGTCTGGGGACGAGCAGTACTTC
d_gene: .; j_gene: TRBJ1-2; v_gene: TRBV3-1; abundance: many; CDR3aa: CASSKTGTTDGYTF; CDR3nt: TGTGCCAGCAGTAAGACCGGGACAACTGATGGCTACACCTTC
d_gene: TRBD1; j_gene: TRBJ1-4; v_gene: TRBV6-1; abundance: .; CDR3aa: CASSWTGPNEKLFF; CDR3nt: TGTGCCAGTTCCTGGACAGGGCCTAATGAAAAACTGTTTTTT
d_gene: .; j_gene: TRBJ2-5; v_gene: TRBV7-6; abundance: .; CDR3aa: CASSPRVGSGIETQYF; CDR3nt: TGTGCCAGCAGCCCCCGGGTAGGGAGTGGTATAGAGACCCAGTACTTC
d_gene: .; j_gene: TRBJ1-1; v_gene: TRBV28; abundance: .; CDR3aa: CASSFGPRDGIEAFF; CDR3nt: TGTGCCAGCAGTTTTGGACCAAGGGATGGGATTGAAGCTTTCTTT
d_gene: .; j_gene: TRBJ2-2; v_gene: TRBV12-3/TRBV12-4; abundance: many; CDR3aa: CASSNTGELFF; CDR3nt: TGTGCCAGCAGTAACACCGGGGAGCTGTTTTTT